This TCR beta chain was captured in a study of T cell changes during pregnancy in multiple sclerosis (dated by TCRdb to 2018 to 2020). Study-wide context: Changes in the T cell repertoire over the course of pregnancy were examined in this study in women with multiple sclerosis.

In regard to this clone: It has no known antigen specificity. Base qualities are missing; no much larger clone stands one base away.

Libraries were made using the immunoSEQ multiplex PCR assay. What TCRdb holds here is the immuneACCESS table cut down to in-frame rearrangements. Part of the clones is not present; checked against another copy, under half of the missing clones reflect an unresolved V gene, and the others are unexplained. The sample table contains more than 55,000 clones; only one count was recorded for 90% to 95% of them. Around 3.2% of the sample rests with the top ten. This TCR derives from a female donor with multiple sclerosis, enrolled in a pregnancy study. Sequences were derived from CD8+ T cells from peripheral blood mononuclear cells, sampled in the third trimester of pregnancy.

The DNA reads TGTGCCAGCAGCCCCGGGGGGGACAGCTCCTACGAGCAGTACTTC. The encoded protein is CASSPGGDSSYEQYF. The chain couples TRBV13 to TRBJ2-7, with a weak D call of TRBD2 (8 bases match). The CDR1 and CDR2 encoded by the germline V gene (reference sequence) are PRHDT and FYEKMQ. Relative to germline, V is 5 bases shorter and J is 0 bases shorter, with 14 bases between their ends. The CDR3 sequence holds 15 residues, the cysteine and phenylalanine included. The CDR3 DNA has 45 bases and is translated from base 1.